This T cell receptor beta chain was observed in a study of control samples from healthy donors and cancer patients. Repertoires were generated with immunoSEQ multiplex PCR, while TCRdb's copy carries only in-frame clones and drops some. Among roughly 120,000 clones listed, 85% to 90% were seen once. V lost 3 bases to trimming and J lost 5 bases; unmatched junction nucleotides: 9. In germline, CDR1 is SGHAT, CDR2 FQNNGV. The CDR3 spans 16 residues. This receptor was identified in a woman between 45 and 65 years old with colorectal cancer. The sequencing input was PBMCs. The chain carries TRBV11-2 and TRBJ2-2; 7 bases map to TRBD2. The CDR3 DNA reads TGTGCCAGCAGCTTGGAGGGCCGGGGGGTAACCGGGGAGCTGTTTTTT. It yields the protein CASSLEGRGVTGELFF. The whole variable domain, remainder taken from reference TRBV11-2 and TRBJ2-2, is EAGVAQSPRYKIIEKRQSVAFWCNPISGHATLYWYQQILGQGPKLLIQFQNNGVVDDSQLPKDRFSAERLKGVDSTLKIQPAKLEDSAVYLCASSLEGRGVTGELFFGEGSRLTVL.